This T cell receptor beta chain emerged from a study of blood T cells in healthy people across ages. A sample-barcoded 5' primer and a J-beta primer mix were used in a second PCR of roughly 7 to 12 cycles. TCRdb passed the 5' RACE reads through MiXCR, listing each CDR3 protein once. The sample has about 1.4 million distinct CDR3 sequences, approximately 60% seen once. Unmatched junction bases numbered 7, after V lost 3 bases and J lost 3 bases. The length of the CDR3 is 15 residues. Per the germline V gene, CDR1 is SGDLS and CDR2 is YYNGEE. This clonotype originated in a man aged 18 to 29 in good health. The chain joins TRBV9 to TRBJ2-5; the match to TRBD1 covers 8 bases. The sample was blood. The CDR3 loop is CASSAVPGGKETQYF. CDR3 coding DNA: TGTGCCAGCAGCGCAGTCCCAGGGGGCAAAGAGACCCAGTACTTC.